These T cell receptor beta chains were read from a single sample in a study of blood T cell repertoires in COVID-19. Sequencing was performed with immunoSEQ multiplex PCR; in TCRdb, only in-frame clones are kept and a portion is missing. The sample has around 260,000 clones; approximately 86% are singletons. Input material: peripheral blood. The receptors stem from a human donor in a cohort sampled during active COVID-19. Each CDR3 is given with its conserved first and last residue. The D gene is left open where the match is weak. The size entry is marked missing in some rows and otherwise reads once, few, many or a size class.

j_call | d_call | clone_size | v_call | cdr3_nt | cdr3_aa
TRBJ2-7 | NA | NA | TRBV6-7 | TGTGCCAGCAGTCCCCCACAGGGAGTGGGGGAGCAGTACTTC | CASSPPQGVGEQYF
TRBJ1-2 | NA | NA | TRBV6-5 | TGTGCCAGCAGTTCGGCCTGGGGGGACTTTTATGGCTACACCTTC | CASSSAWGDFYGYTF
TRBJ1-5 | NA | NA | TRBV6-6 | TGTGCCAGCAGTCCCTTCCGGGAGGGGGGGAATCAGCCCCAGCATTTT | CASSPFREGGNQPQHF
TRBJ2-5 | NA | NA | TRBV7-2 | TGTGCCAGCAGTCGGTCCCGGGGAGAAGAGACCCAGTACTTC | CASSRSRGEETQYF
TRBJ1-1 | NA | NA | TRBV28 | TGTGCCAGCAGTTTATTTGGACAGTCGAACACTGAAGCTTTCTTT | CASSLFGQSNTEAFF
TRBJ2-7 | NA | NA | TRBV6-1 | TGTGCCAGCAGTGAACAGGGTCTCTACGAGCAGTACTTC | CASSEQGLYEQYF
TRBJ1-2 | TRBD1 | once | TRBV10-2 | TGCGCCAGCAGTGAGCCGAGGGACAGGGCCAAACTTAACTATGGCTACACCTTC | CASSEPRDRAKLNYGYTF
TRBJ1-2 | NA | NA | TRBV11-2 | TGTGCCAGCAGCTTAGGGAGCTATGGCTACACCTTC | CASSLGSYGYTF
TRBJ1-5 | NA | once | TRBV6-5 | TGTGCCAGCAGTTTTTCGAGAAATAGCAATCAGCCCCAGCATTTT | CASSFSRNSNQPQHF
TRBJ1-1 | NA | once | TRBV27 | TGTGCCAGCAGGGGGGGTCAGGGTGTAGCTGAAGCTTTCTTT | CASRGGQGVAEAFF
TRBJ2-7 | TRBD1 | NA | TRBV6-5 | TGTGCCAGCAGCCAGGGACAGAACTACGAGCAGTACTTC | CASSQGQNYEQYF
TRBJ1-2 | NA | NA | TRBV5-1 | TGCGCCAGCAGTTTTACAGAGAACTATGGCTACACCTTC | CASSFTENYGYTF
TRBJ2-5 | NA | NA | TRBV20-1 | TGCAGTGCTAGTGGGGCAGGAACCCAGTACTTC | CSASGAGTQYF
TRBJ1-2 | NA | NA | TRBV5-6 | TGTGCCAGCAGCTTGGGGGTTGGAGACTTGCACTATGGCTACACCTTC | CASSLGVGDLHYGYTF
TRBJ2-6 | NA | NA | TRBV19 | TGTGCCAGTAGTATAGAAGAGGCTGGGGCCAACGTCCTGACTTTC | CASSIEEAGANVLTF
TRBJ1-2 | NA | once | TRBV19 | TGTGCCAGTAGTTTAGAGACAGGCGGCTACACCTTC | CASSLETGGYTF
TRBJ2-7 | TRBD1 | NA | TRBV6-2/TRBV6-3 | TGTGCCAGCAGTTACCATCCAGGGACAGACTACGAGCAGTACTTC | CASSYHPGTDYEQYF
TRBJ2-7 | NA | NA | TRBV10-1 | TGCGCCAGCAGCACTAGCTACGAGCAGTACTTC | CASSTSYEQYF
TRBJ1-4 | NA | NA | TRBV27 | TGTGCCAGCAGGACGGGAGGCAATGAAAAACTGTTTTTT | CASRTGGNEKLFF
TRBJ2-3 | TRBD2 | NA | TRBV19 | TGTGCCACCCGGGGACTAGCGGGCACAGATACGCAGTATTTT | CATRGLAGTDTQYF
TRBJ2-7 | TRBD2 | NA | TRBV19 | TGTGCCAGTAGCGGACTAGCGGGACGCGAGCAGTACTTC | CASSGLAGREQYF
TRBJ2-5 | TRBD2 | NA | TRBV7-8 | TGTGCCAGCAGCTTAGCGCTAAGCGGGGGGGCAGCAGAGACCCAGTACTTC | CASSLALSGGAAETQYF
TRBJ2-3 | NA | NA | TRBV18 | TGTGCCAGCTCACGGGCCTCTAAGACAGATACGCAGTATTTT | CASSRASKTDTQYF
TRBJ2-7 | TRBD2 | NA | TRBV28 | TGTGCCAGCAGCCGCCGGGGAGCGGGAGGTTTTTGGGAGCAGTACTTC | CASSRRGAGGFWEQYF
TRBJ1-6 | NA | NA | TRBV10-3 | TGTGCCAGACGGAGCTCCTATAATTCACCCCTCCACTTT | CARRSSYNSPLHF
TRBJ1-2 | NA | NA | TRBV30 | TGTGCCTGGAGTGTAGACACCTATGGCTACACCTTC | CAWSVDTYGYTF
TRBJ1-2 | NA | NA | TRBV2 | TGTGCCAGCAGTGACACAGGCCCCAACTATGGCTACACCTTC | CASSDTGPNYGYTF
TRBJ2-7 | TRBD2 | NA | TRBV7-9 | TGTGCCAGCAGCCTCCCCGGACTAGTTCACGAGCAGTACTTC | CASSLPGLVHEQYF
TRBJ2-3 | TRBD2 | NA | TRBV9 | TGTGCCAGCAGCGCGCTAGCGGGAGTCCCAGATACGCAGTATTTT | CASSALAGVPDTQYF